Detailed here is one T cell receptor beta chain. Its antigen remains unknown. The germline V gene encodes CDR1 MGHRA and CDR2 YSYEKL. The CDR3 covers 13 residues. Trimming stripped 3 bases from V and 2 bases from J, with 7 bases between. Everyone who donated was a Caucasian adult who lived in Nashville, Tennessee. The assay was immunoSEQ multiplex PCR, and TCRdb's table has in-frame clones only and misses some. The sample has millions of clones; around nine tenths are singletons. The record originates from a study of shared clonotypes between healthy human individuals. Study-wide points: Of the naive CD4 clonotypes, around 5.2% were shared across a handful of donors. Generation probabilities of non-shared clonotypes were lower (relative to those shared by all four donors). Incompleteness in sorted-subset sequencing, despite large depth, was shown by rarefaction.

Specimen: naive CD4+ T cells sorted from blood. Subset denoted: CD45RA+ positively selected. This receptor was taken from a man between 18 and 35 years old in good health. The chain recombines TRBV4-1 with TRBJ2-5, with D unclear. The CDR3 bases are TGCGCCAGCAGCCAGATGGGACAAGAGACCCAGTACTTC. As protein: CASSQMGQETQYF.